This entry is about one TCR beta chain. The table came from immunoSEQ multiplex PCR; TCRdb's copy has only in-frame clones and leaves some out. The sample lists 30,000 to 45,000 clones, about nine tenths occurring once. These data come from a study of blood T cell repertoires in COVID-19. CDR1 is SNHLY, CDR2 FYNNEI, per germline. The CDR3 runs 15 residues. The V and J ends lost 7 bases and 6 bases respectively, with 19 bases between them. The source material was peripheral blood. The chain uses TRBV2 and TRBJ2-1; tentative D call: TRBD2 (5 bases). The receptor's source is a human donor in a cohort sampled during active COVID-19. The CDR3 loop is CASTFIVGEINEQFF. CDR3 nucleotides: TGTGCCAGCACCTTTATTGTCGGGGAGATCAATGAGCAGTTCTTC.